One and the same sample provided the 27 T cell receptor beta chains below, sequenced in a study of shared clonotypes between healthy human individuals. TCRdb's table, derived via immunoSEQ multiplex PCR, lists solely in-frame clones and lacks some. Here the sample spans around 2.1 million clones, 95% being singletons. The sample taken for sequencing was naive CD4+ T cells sorted from blood. As for subset: CD45RA+ positively selected. The receptor set was obtained from a man aged 18 to 30 in good health.

V is TRBV14 and J is TRBJ1-6; unclear D gene. This CDR3 is 16 amino acids long. Germline CDR1 is SGHDN and CDR2 is FVKESK. V gave up 4 bases and J gave up 7 bases, with 17 bases separating them. Here the CDR3 reads CASSLRLPGGNSPLHF. CDR3 in DNA: TGTGCCAGCAGCCTCCGTCTCCCAGGAGGGAATTCACCCCTCCACTTT.

This chain joins TRBV6-1 and TRBJ2-3; 11 bases are shared with TRBD1. The CDR3 loop spans 13 amino acids. J gave up 4 bases and V 6 bases, and 0 bases lay outside the gene matches. CDR1 and CDR2 from the germline V gene are MNHNS and SASEGT. This CDR3 reads CASRGQGADTQYF. The DNA of the CDR3 is TGTGCCAGCAGGGGACAGGGGGCAGATACGCAGTATTTT.

The CDR3 DNA reads as TGTGCCAGCAGCCCGAGCTTTAGCGGGAGGTGGGGAGATACGCAGTATTTT. Translating gives CASSPSFSGRWGDTQYF. This chain connects TRBV7-2 to TRBJ2-3, with TRBD2 matching 10 bases. Germline V gene sequence: CDR1 SGHTA, CDR2 FQGNSA. The CDR3 spans 17 residues. V shed 5 bases, J shed 5 bases, and the junction held 13 bases outside the gene matches.

This chain joins TRBV7-9 and TRBJ1-4; D gene unclear. The ends were cut back, 0 bases at V and 4 bases at J, with 12 bases in the middle. CDR1 is SEHNR and CDR2 is FQNEAQ in the germline V gene (reference sequence). The CDR3 totals 16 residues. CDR3 DNA sequence: TGTGCCAGCAGCTTAGCAGGCGGGGAGAATAATGAAAAACTGTTTTTT. Translated: CASSLAGGENNEKLFF.

This CDR3 is CASSDQDRVAQETQYF. DNA of the CDR3: TGTGCCAGCAGTGACCAGGACAGGGTTGCCCAAGAGACCCAGTACTTC. This chain connects TRBV6-4 to TRBJ2-5; TRBD1 matches at 8 bases. CDR1 and CDR2 (germline): MRHNA, SNTAGT. The CDR3 runs to 16 residues. The ends lost 2 bases at V and 1 base at J; junction bases unmatched: 6.

J is TRBJ1-1 and V is TRBV27, with D unclear. Looked up from germline, CDR1 is MNHEY and CDR2 is SMNVEV (reference sequence). Trimming cost V 1 base and J 0 bases, with 6 bases left between them. The length of the CDR3 is 14 residues. CDR3 sequence: CASSLLEMNTEAFF. The CDR3 DNA follows: TGTGCCAGCAGTTTATTAGAGATGAACACTGAAGCTTTCTTT.

The rearrangement uses TRBV6-4 and TRBJ1-1; D uncertain. V was clipped by 7 bases and J by 1 base, with 13 bases between them. This CDR3 spans 14 amino acids. CDR1 is MRHNA, CDR2 SNTAGT, per germline. CDR3 loop: CASKRNVGNTEAFF. DNA of the CDR3: TGTGCCAGCAAAAGAAATGTCGGGAACACTGAAGCTTTCTTT.

CDR3 DNA sequence: TGTGCCAGCAGCCCTGGGCGGACAGGGTACTCACCCCTCCACTTT. Its protein product is CASSPGRTGYSPLHF. The chain combines TRBV5-8 with TRBJ1-6; TRBD1 matches at 8 bases. The germline V gene encodes CDR1 SGHTS and CDR2 YDEGEE. This CDR3 is built from 15 residues. Unmatched junction bases numbered 10, after V lost 4 bases and J lost 10 bases.

V gene TRBV2 combines with J gene TRBJ2-1; no definite D call. The CDR3 sequence is 11 residues long. V was clipped by 4 bases and J by 9 bases, with 7 bases between them. The germline CDR1 and CDR2 sequences are SNHLY and FYNNEI. The CDR3 loop reads CASSVKSEQFF. The CDR3 bases are TGTGCCAGCAGTGTTAAGAGTGAGCAGTTCTTC.

The chain uses TRBV11-2 and TRBJ2-5, with D possibly matching TRBD2 (5 bases). Germline loops: CDR1 SGHAT, CDR2 FQNNGV. This CDR3 contains 17 residues. Trimming took off 0 bases at V and 5 bases at J, with 19 bases between the two ends. The CDR3 DNA follows: TGTGCCAGCAGCTTAGATGGCAGCCCAAGGTCGGGGGAGACCCAGTACTTC. It is translated as CASSLDGSPRSGETQYF. The full variable domain, rest sourced from reference TRBV11-2 and TRBJ2-5, is EAGVAQSPRYKIIEKRQSVAFWCNPISGHATLYWYQQILGQGPKLLIQFQNNGVVDDSQLPKDRFSAERLKGVDSTLKIQPAKLEDSAVYLCASSLDGSPRSGETQYFGPGTRLLVL.

The chain joins TRBV11-2 to TRBJ2-7, with 7 bases aligning to TRBD2. J was trimmed by 3 bases and V by 1 base; bases with no gene match: 3. Germline V gene lookup returns CDR1 SGHAT and CDR2 FQNNGV. This CDR3 is built from 14 residues. The CDR3 is CASSLVASGYEQYF. CDR3 in DNA: TGTGCCAGCAGCTTAGTTGCTAGCGGCTACGAGCAGTACTTC.

V is TRBV11-3 and J is TRBJ2-7; D is possibly TRBD1 (6 bases). The CDR3 has 14 residues. CDR1 and CDR2 (germline): SGHNT, YENEEA. V lost 1 base to trimming and J lost 2 bases, with 9 bases between them. CDR3 in amino acids: CASSLADRPYEQYF. As DNA, the CDR3 is TGTGCCAGCAGCTTAGCCGACAGGCCCTACGAGCAGTACTTC. The full variable domain, rest sourced from reference TRBV11-3 and TRBJ2-7, is EAGVVQSPRYKIIEKKQPVAFWCNPISGHNTLYWYLQNLGQGPELLIRYENEEAVDDSQLPKDRFSAERLKGVDSTLKIQPAELGDSAVYLCASSLADRPYEQYFGPGTRLTVT.

Details on this clone: Distinct nucleotide sequences in the sample also encode this CDR3. J is TRBJ1-6 and V is TRBV18, with a possible D match to TRBD1 (6 bases). Germline assignment: CDR1 KGHSH and CDR2 LQKENI. CDR3 length: 13 residues. Trimming cost V 3 bases and J 7 bases, with 7 bases left between them. CDR3 in DNA: TGTGCCAGCTCACCTGGACAGAATTCACCCCTCCACTTT. This codes for CASSPGQNSPLHF.

The genes are TRBV29-1 and TRBJ2-7; 9 nucleotides match TRBD1. V was pared by 7 bases and J by 1 base, with 8 bases of the junction left unmatched. CDR1 is SQVTM and CDR2 is ANQGSEA in the germline V gene. The CDR3 totals 14 residues. In DNA, the CDR3 is TGCAGCGCCGGCGGACAGGGGCATTCCTACGAGCAGTACTTC. Residues: CSAGGQGHSYEQYF.

J is TRBJ2-2 and V is TRBV10-1; D is possibly TRBD1 (5 bases). The CDR3 covers 15 residues. Per germline, CDR1 WNHNN and CDR2 SYGVQD (reference sequence). Trimming took off 5 bases at V and 4 bases at J, with 14 bases between the two ends. This CDR3 is CASSQGPRITGELFF. CDR3 bases: TGCGCCAGCAGTCAGGGTCCGCGCATCACCGGGGAGCTGTTTTTT.

The chain carries TRBV6-5 and TRBJ2-7; 9 bases map to TRBD1. V was pared by 6 bases and J by 11 bases, with 14 bases of the junction left unmatched. The CDR3 runs to 14 residues. Germline V gene lookup returns CDR1 MNHEY and CDR2 SVGAGI. The CDR3 coding sequence is TGTGCCAGCAGAATAGGAACAGGGGGCTCTTCGGAGTACTTC. The encoded protein is CASRIGTGGSSEYF.

The chain couples TRBV30 to TRBJ2-3, with TRBD2 matching 8 bases. Germline values: CDR1 GTSNPN, CDR2 SVGIG (reference sequence). With V trimmed by 3 bases and J by 1 base, 3 bases remained unmatched. The CDR3 has 14 residues. CDR3 amino acids: CAWRFSGGTDTQYF. In DNA, the CDR3 is TGTGCCTGGAGGTTTAGCGGGGGCACAGATACGCAGTATTTT.

This clone was seen once. The V and J genes are TRBV4-1 and TRBJ2-3; 11 positions agree with TRBD1. Unmatched junction bases numbered 6, after V lost 0 bases and J lost 4 bases. The CDR3 contains 17 residues. CDR1 and CDR2 from the germline V gene are MGHRA and YSYEKL. The CDR3 protein is CASSQDLGTGGSDTQYF. The CDR3, as DNA: TGCGCCAGCAGCCAAGATCTTGGGACAGGGGGTTCAGATACGCAGTATTTT.

In the case of this clone: This sample also contains other DNA sequences that code for the same CDR3. The chain carries TRBV5-1 and TRBJ2-2, with D unresolved. CDR3 length: 12 amino acids. Trimming removed 4 bases from V and 6 bases from J, with 7 bases in between. CDR1 and CDR2 (germline): SGHRS, YFSETQ. This CDR3 is CASSLGPGELFF. The CDR3 coding sequence is TGCGCCAGCAGCCTAGGTCCCGGGGAGCTGTTTTTT.

The chain has TRBV10-1 and TRBJ1-3; D call uncertain. CDR1 is WNHNN and CDR2 is SYGVQD in the germline V gene (reference sequence). The V end lost 0 bases, the J end lost 7 bases, and 13 bases lay between the germline ends. The CDR3 has 15 residues. CDR3 sequence: CASSESRGVWNTIYF. CDR3 sequence (DNA): TGCGCCAGCAGTGAGTCGCGTGGGGTATGGAACACCATATATTTT.

V is TRBV7-2 and J is TRBJ2-7, with D hard to call. There are 14 residues in the CDR3. Per the germline V gene, CDR1 is SGHTA and CDR2 is FQGNSA. V lost 7 bases, J lost 0 bases, and 13 bases lay in between. CDR3 protein: CASTGPPDSYEQYF. The CDR3 bases are TGTGCCAGCACCGGGCCACCGGACTCCTACGAGCAGTACTTC.

This chain joins TRBV27 and TRBJ2-1; 7 bases map to TRBD2. V shed 5 bases and J 3 bases; nucleotides not matched to a gene: 10. The CDR3 length is 16 residues. CDR1 MNHEY and CDR2 SMNVEV come from the germline V gene (reference sequence). The chain's CDR3 is CASSVTAGEFYNEQFF. Written as DNA, the CDR3 is TGTGCCAGCAGTGTCACCGCGGGAGAGTTCTACAATGAGCAGTTCTTC.

The CDR3 loop reads CASSQDVARSPLHF. CDR3 sequence (DNA): TGCGCCAGCAGCCAAGATGTCGCCAGATCACCCCTCCACTTT. The rearrangement uses TRBV4-1 and TRBJ1-6, with D unresolved. Germline V gene data show CDR1 as MGHRA and CDR2 as YSYEKL. With 0 bases removed from V and 10 bases from J, the gap between germline ends came to 10 bases. This CDR3 is built from 14 residues.

V and J are TRBV28 and TRBJ2-7; D perhaps matches TRBD2 (6 bases). In germline, CDR1 is MDHEN, CDR2 SYDVKM. This CDR3 has 15 residues. Deletions cut 6 bases from V and 0 bases from J, with 15 bases between. The CDR3 coding sequence is TGTGCCAGCAGCCCCGCGGGGCCTAGCTCCTACGAGCAGTACTTC. It specifies CASSPAGPSSYEQYF.

The rearrangement uses TRBV19 and TRBJ1-2; the match to TRBD1 covers 9 bases. V trimming: 7 bases; J trimming: 5 bases; junction bases outside the gene matches: 14. The germline V gene has CDR1 LNHDA and CDR2 SQIVND (reference sequence). The CDR3 runs to 16 residues. The CDR3 bases are TGTGCCAGTACCTCTATCCGGGACAGGGTGGAGTATGGCTACACCTTC. This encodes CASTSIRDRVEYGYTF. Full variable domain (missing parts from reference TRBV19 and TRBJ1-2): DGGITQSPKYLFRKEGQNVTLSCEQNLNHDAMYWYRQDPGQGLRLIYYSQIVNDFQKGDIAEGYSVSREKKESFPLTVTSAQKNPTAFYLCASTSIRDRVEYGYTFGSGTRLTVV.

This chain links TRBV6-4 with TRBJ1-4, with TRBD1 as a possible D gene (6 bases). V was trimmed by 6 bases and J by 6 bases, leaving 14 bases between them. Germline-derived CDR1 and CDR2 are MRHNA and SNTAGT. There are 14 residues in the CDR3. CDR3 DNA sequence: TGTGCCAGCAGGATAACAGGGCACGATGAAAAACTGTTTTTT. Its protein product is CASRITGHDEKLFF.

The genes are TRBV7-9 and TRBJ2-5; D uncertain. The CDR3 has 15 residues. CDR1 and CDR2 from the germline V gene are SEHNR and FQNEAQ (reference sequence). Trimming removed 0 bases at V and 1 base at J, with 9 bases between. In DNA form, the CDR3 reads TGTGCCAGCAGCTTAGCGATAGGCAGCCAAGAGACCCAGTACTTC. It yields the protein CASSLAIGSQETQYF.